The T cell receptor beta chain described here comes from a study of post-analysis software for immune sequencing data. Regarding this clonotype: The antigen is not known. A much larger clone lies a single base off, so this may be a read error.

General study points: Among multiple sclerosis patients, normalized Chao1 diversity was significantly below that of controls. Elevated frequency relative to controls characterized 4 or 5 TRBV segments in patients, TRBV5-6, TRBV5-1 and TRBV20-1 among them. Same-batch preparations were strongly co-clustered by F measure.

Unique molecular identifiers featured in each of the TCR beta cDNA libraries. Starting from roughly 1 to 10 million T cells, the study yielded approximately 460,000 cDNA molecules. TCRdb used MiXCR to reprocess the PCR reads, holding one entry per CDR3 protein. Here the sample spans about 260,000 distinct CDR3 sequences, 30% to 45% being singletons. The length of the CDR3 is 16 residues. Germline V CDR1 and CDR2: DFQATT, SNEGSKA (reference sequence). Material: blood. This TCR came from a girl aged 5 to 17 with multiple sclerosis. J is TRBJ2-5 and V is TRBV20-1, with 11 bases fitting TRBD2. The J call could be wrong; TRBJ2-1 is a better fit for the DNA end. CDR3 amino acids: CSARSLAGGVQETQFF. CDR3 coding DNA: TGCAGTGCTAGGTCGCTAGCGGGGGGCGTGCAAGAGACCCAGTTCTTC.